These 9 T cell receptor beta chains came from one sample sequenced in a study of metastatic and nonmetastatic thyroid tumors. MiXCR was used by TCRdb to re-call the PCR reads. The sample includes approximately 37,000 clones, about 16% seen only once; the top ten take 3% to 4.5%. Until they underwent thyroid surgery, no patient had received any treatment. The specimen was blood. The receptors here all came from a female donor with papillary thyroid cancer or a benign thyroid nodule (not recorded which). Some clones in this sample may be carry-over from other donors' samples.

The chain employs TRBV20-1 and TRBJ2-7; 11 nucleotides align to TRBD1. CDR1 and CDR2 (germline): DFQATT, SNEGSKA (reference sequence). The CDR3 extends over 15 amino acids. With 6 bases clipped from V and 2 bases from J, the junction kept 9 bases outside the gene matches. The CDR3 nucleotides read TGCAGTGCCACGGGCGGACAGGGGGCTCCCTACGAGCAGTACTTC. Translating gives CSATGGQGAPYEQYF.

This clone is categorized as medium-sized (0.01 to 0.1%). The chain recombines TRBV6-5 with TRBJ2-1; D gene uncertain. CDR3 length equals 16 residues. Germline V lookup: CDR1 MNHEY, CDR2 SVGAGI. Trimming cost V 4 bases and J 2 bases, with 15 bases left between them. The DNA of the CDR3 is TGTGCCAGCAGTTTTCCCCCAGTAGGACCCTACAATGAGCAGTTCTTC. It specifies CASSFPPVGPYNEQFF.

This clone was seen many times. This may arise from a read error, as a much more abundant clone is one base away. V gene TRBV4-2 combines with J gene TRBJ2-7, with D possibly matching TRBD1 (6 bases). Per the germline V gene, CDR1 is LGHNA and CDR2 is YNFKEQ. CDR3 size: 15 residues. CDR3 coding DNA: TGTACCAGCAGCCAATACCGGGACATCTCCTACGAGCAGTACTTC. Its protein product is CTSSQYRDISYEQYF.

There are many counts of this clone. The V call is TRBV10-3, the J call TRBJ2-5; D gene uncertain. Trimming removed 8 bases from V and 2 bases from J, with 9 bases in between. This CDR3 has 12 residues. Germline V gene lookup returns CDR1 ENHRY and CDR2 SYGVKD. CDR3: CAIGVDQETQYF. CDR3 nucleotides: TGTGCCATCGGCGTCGATCAAGAGACCCAGTACTTC.

The chain links TRBV20-1 to TRBJ2-5, with D tentatively TRBD1 (6 bases). Germline V gene data show CDR1 as DFQATT and CDR2 as SNEGSKA (reference sequence). Trimming left V 6 bases short and J 8 bases short, with 25 bases between. The CDR3 is 15 residues long. The CDR3 loop reads CSADLAGVRGDTQYF. The CDR3 nucleotides are TGCAGTGCGGATCTTGCAGGGGTCCGGGGAGATACCCAGTACTTC.

In its sample, this clone ranks as medium-sized. The V and J genes are TRBV6-1 and TRBJ2-7; D is unclear. CDR3 length: 14 residues. The germline V gene has CDR1 MNHNS and CDR2 SASEGT. The ends were cut back, 1 base at V and 1 base at J, with 8 bases in the middle. Here the CDR3 DNA reads TGTGCCAGCAGTGAAGATGTCAGATCCTACGAGCAGTACTTC. It codes for CASSEDVRSYEQYF.

Details on this clone: A much larger clone is a single base away; this may be a read error. The chain uses TRBV5-4 and TRBJ1-5, with D possibly matching TRBD1 (5 bases). CDR3 length equals 13 residues. Germline loops: CDR1 SGHNT, CDR2 YYREEE (reference sequence). Deletions cut 0 bases from V and 9 bases from J, with 10 bases between. The CDR3 coding sequence is TGTGCCAGCAGCTTGGTGGGGGATCGGCCCCAGCATTTT. It translates to CASSLVGDRPQHF.

This clone is categorized as medium-sized (0.01 to 0.1%). The rearrangement joins TRBV12-3 or TRBV12-4 to TRBJ2-7, with D perhaps given as TRBD1 or TRBD2 (5 bases each). V was trimmed by 4 bases and J by 9 bases, leaving 19 bases between them. The CDR3 loop spans 14 amino acids. The CDR3 DNA reads TGTGCCAGCAGTTCAACGCGAGGGGTACGAGTGCAGTACTTC. Translation gives CASSSTRGVRVQYF.

The sample holds many counts of this clone. V is TRBV15 and J is TRBJ2-5; a weak D match, TRBD1 (5 bases). Trimming removed 0 bases at V and 4 bases at J, with 12 bases between. Germline V CDR1 and CDR2: LNHNV, YYDKDF (reference sequence). This CDR3 is built from 15 residues. The CDR3 DNA sequence: TGTGCCACCAGCAGAGATTTCGGACACCTAGAGACCCAGTACTTC. Encoded protein: CATSRDFGHLETQYF.